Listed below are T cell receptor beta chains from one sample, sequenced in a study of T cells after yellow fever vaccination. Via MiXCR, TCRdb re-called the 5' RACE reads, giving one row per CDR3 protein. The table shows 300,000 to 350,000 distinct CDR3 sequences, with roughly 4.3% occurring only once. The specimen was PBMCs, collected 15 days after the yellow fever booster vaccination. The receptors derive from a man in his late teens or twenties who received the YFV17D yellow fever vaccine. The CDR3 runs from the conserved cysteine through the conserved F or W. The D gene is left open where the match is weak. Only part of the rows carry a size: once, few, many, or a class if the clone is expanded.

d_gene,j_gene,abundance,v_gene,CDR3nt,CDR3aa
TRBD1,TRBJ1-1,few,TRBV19,TGTGCCACAAAGGACAGGGGGGTGACGGAAGCTTTCTTT,CATKDRGVTEAFF
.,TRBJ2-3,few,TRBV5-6,TGTGCCAGCAGCTTTGGCATTGGGTTGGGCACAGATACGCAGTATTTT,CASSFGIGLGTDTQYF
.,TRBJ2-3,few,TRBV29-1,TGCAGCGTCCGACCTACCCAGACAGGCCACACAGATACGCAGTATTTT,CSVRPTQTGHTDTQYF
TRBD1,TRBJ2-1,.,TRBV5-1,TGCGCCAGCAGGGACCCGGGACAGGACAATGAGCAGTTCTTC,CASRDPGQDNEQFF
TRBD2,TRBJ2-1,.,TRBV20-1,TGCAGTGCTAGTCTTAGCGGGGGGGCCGATGAGCAGTTCTTC,CSASLSGGADEQFF
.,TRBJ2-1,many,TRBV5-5,TGTGCCAGCAGCACCTTCACTGCGCAGGGTTGGTACAATGAGCAGTTCTTC,CASSTFTAQGWYNEQFF
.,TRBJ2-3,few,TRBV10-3,TGTGCCATCAGTGAGTCGATTGATGGGGCTGCGGGGCACTACACAGATACGCAGTATTTT,CAISESIDGAAGHYTDTQYF
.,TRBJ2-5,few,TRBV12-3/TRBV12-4,TGTGCCAGCAAGCGGGTTCCACAAGAGACCCAGTACTTC,CASKRVPQETQYF
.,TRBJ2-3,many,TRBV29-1,TGCAGCGTCAGGGGACGGAACACAGATACGCAGTATTTT,CSVRGRNTDTQYF
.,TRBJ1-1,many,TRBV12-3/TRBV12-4,TGTGCCAGCAGTCCAGGGTTTGAAGCTTTCTTT,CASSPGFEAFF
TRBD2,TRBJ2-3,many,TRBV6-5,TGTGCCAGCAGTTACTCGCGGCGACTAGCGGGGCGCACAGATACGCAGTATTTT,CASSYSRRLAGRTDTQYF
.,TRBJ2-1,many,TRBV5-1,TGCGCCAGCAGCGGGGGCAGTCTGTTCTTC,CASSGGSLFF
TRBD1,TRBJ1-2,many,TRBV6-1,TGTGCCAGCAGTGAAGCGATTGGGACAGGGGGATACACCTTC,CASSEAIGTGGYTF
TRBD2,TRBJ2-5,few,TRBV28,TGTGCCAGCAGTGTCGTTAGCGGGGGGACATGGGAGACCCAGTACTTC,CASSVVSGGTWETQYF
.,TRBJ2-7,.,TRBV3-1,TGTGCCAGCAGCCAAGGTGCGGAAACACCCTACGAGCAGTACTTC,CASSQGAETPYEQYF
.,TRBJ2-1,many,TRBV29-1,TGCAGCGTTGAAGATCCTGGGGGGACCACCTACAATGAGCAGTTCTTC,CSVEDPGGTTYNEQFF
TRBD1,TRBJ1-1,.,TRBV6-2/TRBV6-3,TGTGCCAGCAACCTGGACAGGGTAACCCTCACCCTGAACACTGAAGCTTTCTTT,CASNLDRVTLTLNTEAFF
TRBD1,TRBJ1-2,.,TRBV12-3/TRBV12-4,TGTGCCAGCTATAGACAGGGCGAGGGCTATGGCTACACCTTC,CASYRQGEGYGYTF
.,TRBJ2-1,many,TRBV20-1,TGCAGTGCTCCCGCAGTTGGCAGCTCCTACAATGAGCAGTTCTTC,CSAPAVGSSYNEQFF
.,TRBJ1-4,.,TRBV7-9,TGTGCCAGCAGCTTAGATTCCGGGACCCCGGGCGAAAAACTGTTTTTT,CASSLDSGTPGEKLFF
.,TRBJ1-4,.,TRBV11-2,TGTGCCAGCAGCTTCGATAGTGAAAAACTGTTTTTT,CASSFDSEKLFF
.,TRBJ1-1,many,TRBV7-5,.,CISVPEASRTGLDTEAFF
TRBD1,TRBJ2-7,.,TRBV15,TGTGCCACCAGCAGAGATGCCCCCGACAGGGGCTACGAGCAGTACTTC,CATSRDAPDRGYEQYF
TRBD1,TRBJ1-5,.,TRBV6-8,TGTGCCAGCACCCAGGGGGTCCAGCCCCAGCATTTT,CASTQGVQPQHF
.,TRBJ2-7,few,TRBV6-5,TGTGCCAGCAGTTACCGAACTGGGGCTAGGAACGAGCAGTACTTC,CASSYRTGARNEQYF
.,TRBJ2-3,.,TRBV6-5,TGTGCCAGCAGTTACCGGGGCCCAAAATACGATACGCAGTATTTT,CASSYRGPKYDTQYF
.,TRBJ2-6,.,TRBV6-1,TGTGCCAGCAGTGAAGTACGCGTCGTCTTCTTC,CASSEVRVVFF
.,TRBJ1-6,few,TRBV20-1,TGCAGTGTCACCGCCGCGGGGGGCGGGAATTCACCCCTCCACTTT,CSVTAAGGGNSPLHF
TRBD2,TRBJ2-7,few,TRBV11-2,TGTGCCAGCAGCTCGGGACTAGCGGGGGGGCTCTACGAGCAGTACTTC,CASSSGLAGGLYEQYF
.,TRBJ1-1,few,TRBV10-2,TGCGCCAGTCAACAGGGCGTCGGGAACACTGAAGCTTTCTTT,CASQQGVGNTEAFF
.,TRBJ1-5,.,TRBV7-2,TGTGCCAGCAGCGAGGCAGGGTTCCAGCCCCAGCATTTT,CASSEAGFQPQHF
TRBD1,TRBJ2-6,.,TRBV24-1,TGTGCCACCAGTGATTTCTCGGGGACAGGCGATTCTGGGGCCAACGTCCTGACTTTC,CATSDFSGTGDSGANVLTF
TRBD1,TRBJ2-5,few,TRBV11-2,TGTGCCAGCAGCTCATGGGACAGGGGCCGGGAGACCCAGTACTTC,CASSSWDRGRETQYF
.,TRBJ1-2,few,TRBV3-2,TGTGCCAGCAGCTCAAGAACTACTTATGGCTACACCTTC,CASSSRTTYGYTF
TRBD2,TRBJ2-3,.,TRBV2,TGTGCCAGCAGAAAGCGGGGGGCAACAGATACGCAGTATTTT,CASRKRGATDTQYF
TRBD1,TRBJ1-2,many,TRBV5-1,TGCGCCAGCAGCCAACAGGGGGCTAACTATGGCTACACCTTC,CASSQQGANYGYTF
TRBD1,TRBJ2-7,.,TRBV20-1,TGCAGTGCTAGAGATCGGGACAGGAGCTCCTACGAGCAGTACTTC,CSARDRDRSSYEQYF
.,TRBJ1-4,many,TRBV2,TGTGCCAGCAGTGGTATTCAGGCCAGCGATGAAAAACTGTTTTTT,CASSGIQASDEKLFF
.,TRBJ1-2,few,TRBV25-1,TGTGCCAGCAGTGAATACATTACGAGCTTTATGGGCTACACCTTC,CASSEYITSFMGYTF
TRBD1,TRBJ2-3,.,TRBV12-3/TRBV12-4,TGTGCCAGCACCGGAACAGGGGACACGCAGTATTTT,CASTGTGDTQYF
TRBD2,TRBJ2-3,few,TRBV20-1,TGCAGTCCCCGACTAGCGAGGGCAGATACGCAGTATTTT,CSPRLARADTQYF